This T cell receptor beta chain was captured by sequencing in a study of PD-L1 blockade in urothelial cancer. The wider study: Samples of blood were analyzed 3 weeks (second dose) and 6 weeks after treatment start.

Time point here: pretreatment peripheral blood. Trimming took 2 bases from V and 7 from J; bases not matched to a gene: 4. The CDR3 consists of 15 residues. Germline-derived CDR1 and CDR2 are SEHNR and FQNEAQ (reference sequence). Method: immunoSEQ multiplex PCR; TCRdb's copy keeps in-frame clones and lacks some. The sample has approximately 94,000 clones; around 87% are singletons. This sequence originates from a man aged 55-75 years with urothelial cancer. The rearrangement joins TRBV7-9 to TRBJ2-1, with 11 bases fitting TRBD2. Sequencing used PBMCs, obtained around atezolizumab (anti-PD-L1) treatment. CDR3 amino acids: CASSLRGTSGNEQFF. Here the CDR3 DNA reads TGTGCCAGCAGCTTAAGGGGGACTAGCGGAAATGAGCAGTTCTTC.